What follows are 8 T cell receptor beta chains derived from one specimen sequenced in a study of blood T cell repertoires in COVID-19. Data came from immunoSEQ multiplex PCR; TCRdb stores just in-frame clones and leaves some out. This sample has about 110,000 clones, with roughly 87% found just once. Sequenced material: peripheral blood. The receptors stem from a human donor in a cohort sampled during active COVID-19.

Here the CDR3 reads CANRPNSGWAYEQYF. CDR3 in DNA: TGTGCCAACCGCCCCAATAGCGGGTGGGCCTACGAGCAGTACTTC. V is TRBV10-3 and J is TRBJ2-7; 7 bases align to TRBD2. The CDR3 loop spans 15 amino acids. After removal of 10 bases from V and 2 bases from J, the junction contained 14 bases not matched to a gene. Looked up from germline, CDR1 is ENHRY and CDR2 is SYGVKD.

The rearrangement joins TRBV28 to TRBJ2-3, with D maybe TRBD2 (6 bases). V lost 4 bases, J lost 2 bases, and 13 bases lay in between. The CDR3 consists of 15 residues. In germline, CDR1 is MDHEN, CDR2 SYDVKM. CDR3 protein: CASSSQAGYTDTQYF. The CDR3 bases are TGTGCCAGCAGTTCGCAAGCGGGCTACACAGATACGCAGTATTTT.

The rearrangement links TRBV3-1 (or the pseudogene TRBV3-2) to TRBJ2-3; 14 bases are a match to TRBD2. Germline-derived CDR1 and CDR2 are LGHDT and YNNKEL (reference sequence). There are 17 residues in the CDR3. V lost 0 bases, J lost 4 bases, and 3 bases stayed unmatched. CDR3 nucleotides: TGTGCCAGCAGCCAAGAAGGGACTAGCGGGAGCCCAGATACGCAGTATTTT. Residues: CASSQEGTSGSPDTQYF.

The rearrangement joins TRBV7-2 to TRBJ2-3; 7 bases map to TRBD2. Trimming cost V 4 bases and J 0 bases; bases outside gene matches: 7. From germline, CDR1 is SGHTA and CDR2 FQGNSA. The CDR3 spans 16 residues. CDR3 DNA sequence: TGTGCCAGCAGCTGGAGCGGGACCTCTAGCACAGATACGCAGTATTTT. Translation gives CASSWSGTSSTDTQYF.

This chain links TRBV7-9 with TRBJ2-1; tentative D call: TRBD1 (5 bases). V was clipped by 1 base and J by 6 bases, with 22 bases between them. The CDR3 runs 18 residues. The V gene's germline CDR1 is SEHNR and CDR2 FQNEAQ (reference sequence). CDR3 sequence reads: CASSLVWQGRSSINEQFF. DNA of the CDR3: TGTGCCAGCAGCTTAGTTTGGCAGGGTAGATCGAGTATCAATGAGCAGTTCTTC.

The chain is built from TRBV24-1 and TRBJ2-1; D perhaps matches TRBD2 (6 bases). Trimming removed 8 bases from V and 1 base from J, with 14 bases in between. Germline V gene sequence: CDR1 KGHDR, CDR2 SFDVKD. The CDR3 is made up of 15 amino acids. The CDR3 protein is CATMRGPGSYNEQFF. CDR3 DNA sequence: TGTGCCACCATGCGGGGACCGGGATCCTACAATGAGCAGTTCTTC.

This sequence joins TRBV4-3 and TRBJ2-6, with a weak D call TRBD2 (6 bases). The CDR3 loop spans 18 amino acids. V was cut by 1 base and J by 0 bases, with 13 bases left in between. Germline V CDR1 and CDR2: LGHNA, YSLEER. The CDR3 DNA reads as TGCGCCAGCAGCCAAGGATGGGGGGAGCTCTCTGGGGCCAACGTCCTGACTTTC. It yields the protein CASSQGWGELSGANVLTF.

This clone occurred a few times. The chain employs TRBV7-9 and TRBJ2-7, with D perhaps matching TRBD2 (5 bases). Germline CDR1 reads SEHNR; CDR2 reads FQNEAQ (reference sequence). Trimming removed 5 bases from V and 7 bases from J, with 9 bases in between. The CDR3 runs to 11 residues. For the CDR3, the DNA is TGTGCCAGCAGCGAACAGCGGGAGCAGTACTTC. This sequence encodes CASSEQREQYF.